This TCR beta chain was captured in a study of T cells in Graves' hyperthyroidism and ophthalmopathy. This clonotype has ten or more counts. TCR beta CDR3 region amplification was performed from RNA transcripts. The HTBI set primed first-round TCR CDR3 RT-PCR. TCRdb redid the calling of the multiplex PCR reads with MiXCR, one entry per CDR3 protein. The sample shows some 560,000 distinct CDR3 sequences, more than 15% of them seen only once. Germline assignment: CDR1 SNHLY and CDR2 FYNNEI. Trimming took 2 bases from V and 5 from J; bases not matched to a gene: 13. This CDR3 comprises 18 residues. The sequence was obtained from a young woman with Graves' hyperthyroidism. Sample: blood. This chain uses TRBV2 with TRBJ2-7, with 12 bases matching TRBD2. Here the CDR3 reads CASSETGLAGPGGHEQYF. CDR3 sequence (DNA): TGTGCCAGCAGTGAAACCGGACTAGCGGGACCGGGGGGACACGAGCAGTACTTC. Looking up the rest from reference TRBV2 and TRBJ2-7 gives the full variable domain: EPEVTQTPSHQVTQMGQEVILRCVPISNHLYFYWYRQILGQKVEFLVSFYNNEISEKSEIFDDQFSVERPDGSNFTLKIRSTKLEDSAMYFCASSETGLAGPGGHEQYFGPGTRLTVT.